These 5 T cell receptor beta chains were sequenced from one sample in a study of blood T cell repertoires in COVID-19. The protocol was immunoSEQ multiplex PCR, while the TCRdb copy is restricted to in-frame clones and leaves out a portion. Of about 90,000 clones in the sample, around 81% were seen once. Sequenced: peripheral blood. The receptors were gathered from a woman between 70 and 85 years old with active or convalescent COVID-19.

In DNA form, the CDR3 reads TGTGCCACGACACGGGGGGGAGTGGATTCACCCCTCCACTTT. This sequence encodes CATTRGGVDSPLHF. The chain combines TRBV5-4 with TRBJ1-6; tentatively, D is TRBD1 (5 bases). Per the germline V gene, CDR1 is SGHNT and CDR2 is YYREEE (reference sequence). V was clipped by 9 bases and J by 8 bases, with 18 bases between them. The CDR3 sequence is 14 residues long.

The chain links TRBV2 to TRBJ2-7, with 9 positions matching TRBD2. V was pared by 5 bases and J by 2 bases, with 4 bases of the junction left unmatched. CDR3 length equals 14 residues. The germline V gene has CDR1 SNHLY and CDR2 FYNNEI. CDR3 DNA: TGTGCCAGCAGTAGACTAGCGGTAACCTACGAGCAGTACTTC. The encoded protein is CASSRLAVTYEQYF.

This clone was seen a single time. This CDR3 is CATSRVGAGGRTDTQYF. In nucleotides, the CDR3 is TGTGCCACCAGCAGAGTCGGAGCGGGGGGACGCACAGATACGCAGTATTTT. The V and J genes are TRBV15 and TRBJ2-3, with TRBD2 identical over 9 bases. Per germline, CDR1 LNHNV and CDR2 YYDKDF (reference sequence). The CDR3 has 17 amino acids. With 1 base clipped from V and 1 base from J, the junction kept 6 bases outside the gene matches.

This clone was recorded a few times. This chain joins TRBV25-1 and TRBJ2-1, with a tentative D call TRBD2 (7 bases). Germline CDR1 MGHDK, CDR2 SYGVNS. V was pared by 1 base and J by 8 bases, with 9 bases between. The CDR3 covers 13 residues. CDR3 amino acids: CASSEWGGHEQFF. CDR3 in DNA: TGTGCCAGCAGTGAATGGGGGGGCCATGAGCAGTTCTTC.

The genes are TRBV27 and TRBJ1-5, with D perhaps matching TRBD1 (5 bases). Per germline, CDR1 MNHEY and CDR2 SMNVEV (reference sequence). The CDR3 spans 15 residues. V dropped 1 base and J dropped 2 bases, with 9 bases sitting between them. CDR3 nucleotides: TGTGCCAGCAGTTTATTTTCACAGGGCAATCAGCCCCAGCATTTT. This translates into CASSLFSQGNQPQHF.